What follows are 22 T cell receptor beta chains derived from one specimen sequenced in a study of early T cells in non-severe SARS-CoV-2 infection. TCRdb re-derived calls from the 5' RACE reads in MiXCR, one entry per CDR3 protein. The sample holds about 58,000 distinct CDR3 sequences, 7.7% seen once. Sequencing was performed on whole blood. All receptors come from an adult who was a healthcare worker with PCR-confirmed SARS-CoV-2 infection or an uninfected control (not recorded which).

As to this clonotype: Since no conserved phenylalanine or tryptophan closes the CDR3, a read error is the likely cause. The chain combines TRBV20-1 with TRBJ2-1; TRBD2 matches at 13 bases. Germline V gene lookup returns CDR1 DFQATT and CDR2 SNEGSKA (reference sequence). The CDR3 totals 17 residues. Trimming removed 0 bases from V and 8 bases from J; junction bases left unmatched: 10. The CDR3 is CSARDYSLAGGPHEQFL. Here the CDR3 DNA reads TGCAGTGCTAGAGACTACTCACTAGCGGGAGGGCCCCATGAGCAGTTCCTC.

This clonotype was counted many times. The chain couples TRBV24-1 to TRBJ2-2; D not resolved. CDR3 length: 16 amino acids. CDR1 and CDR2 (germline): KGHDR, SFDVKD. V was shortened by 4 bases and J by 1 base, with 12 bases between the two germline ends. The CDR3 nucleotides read TGTGCCACCAGTGAGATCAGTAGTTGGAACACCGGGGAGCTGTTTTTT. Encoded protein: CATSEISSWNTGELFF.

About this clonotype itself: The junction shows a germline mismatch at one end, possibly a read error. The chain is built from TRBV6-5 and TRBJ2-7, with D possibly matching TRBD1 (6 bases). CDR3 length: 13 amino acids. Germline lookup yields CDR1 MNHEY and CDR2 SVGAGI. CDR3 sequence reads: CASGYREGGEQYF. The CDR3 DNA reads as TGTGCCAGCGGTTATCGGGAAGGGGGCGAGCAGTACTTC.

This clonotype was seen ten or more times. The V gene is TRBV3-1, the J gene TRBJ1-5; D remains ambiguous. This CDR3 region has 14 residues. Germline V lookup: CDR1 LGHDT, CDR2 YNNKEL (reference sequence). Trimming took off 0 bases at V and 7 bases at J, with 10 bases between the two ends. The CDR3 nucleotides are TGTGCCAGCAGCCAAGATTTCCCTGGACAGCCCCAGCATTTT. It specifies CASSQDFPGQPQHF.

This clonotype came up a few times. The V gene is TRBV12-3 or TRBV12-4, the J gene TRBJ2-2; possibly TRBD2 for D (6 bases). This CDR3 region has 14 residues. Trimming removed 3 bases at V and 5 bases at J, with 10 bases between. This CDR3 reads CASSFGLFTGELFF. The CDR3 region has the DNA TGTGCCAGCAGTTTCGGACTATTTACCGGGGAGCTGTTTTTT.

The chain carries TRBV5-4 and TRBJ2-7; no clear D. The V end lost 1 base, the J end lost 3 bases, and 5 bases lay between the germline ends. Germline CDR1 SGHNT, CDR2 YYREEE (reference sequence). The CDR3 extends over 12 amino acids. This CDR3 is CASSLNHYEQYF. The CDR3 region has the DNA TGTGCCAGCAGCTTGAACCACTACGAGCAGTACTTC.

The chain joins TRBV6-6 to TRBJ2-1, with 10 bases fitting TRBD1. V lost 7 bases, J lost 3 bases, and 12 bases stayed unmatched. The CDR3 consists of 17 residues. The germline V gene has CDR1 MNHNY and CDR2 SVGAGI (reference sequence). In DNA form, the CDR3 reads TGTGCCAGCACCTTGGGCGGGACAGGGGTAGGCTACAATGAGCAGTTCTTC. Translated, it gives CASTLGGTGVGYNEQFF.

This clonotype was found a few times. This CDR3 reads CASSNRDPGLGANVLTF. DNA for the CDR3: TGTGCCAGCAGCAACCGGGACCCTGGTTTGGGGGCCAACGTCCTGACTTTC. The chain recombines TRBV7-3 with TRBJ2-6; D might be TRBD1 or TRBD2, each matching 5 bases. The CDR3 runs to 17 residues. Germline lookup yields CDR1 SGHTA and CDR2 FQGTGA. V was pared by 5 bases and J by 4 bases, with 18 bases between.

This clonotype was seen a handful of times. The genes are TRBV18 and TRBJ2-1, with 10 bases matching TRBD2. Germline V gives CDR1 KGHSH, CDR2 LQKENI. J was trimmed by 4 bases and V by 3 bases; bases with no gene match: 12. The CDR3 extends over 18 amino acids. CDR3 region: CASSPSLSLAGLYNEQFF. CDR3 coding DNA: TGTGCCAGCTCACCTTCACTTTCACTAGCGGGATTATACAATGAGCAGTTCTTC.

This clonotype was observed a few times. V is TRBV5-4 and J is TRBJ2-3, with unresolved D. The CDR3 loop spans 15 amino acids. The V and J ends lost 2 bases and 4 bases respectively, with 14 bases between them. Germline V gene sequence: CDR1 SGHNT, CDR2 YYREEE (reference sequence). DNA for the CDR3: TGTGCCAGCAGCTTCTTCGGAGCCCCCCCAGATACGCAGTATTTT. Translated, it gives CASSFFGAPPDTQYF.

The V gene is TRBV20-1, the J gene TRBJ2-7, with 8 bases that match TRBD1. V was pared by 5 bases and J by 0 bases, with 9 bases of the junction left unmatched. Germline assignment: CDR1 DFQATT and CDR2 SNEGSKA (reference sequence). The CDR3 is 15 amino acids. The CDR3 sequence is CSAPIQDRGSYEQYF. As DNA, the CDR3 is TGCAGTGCTCCAATACAAGACAGGGGCTCCTACGAGCAGTACTTC.

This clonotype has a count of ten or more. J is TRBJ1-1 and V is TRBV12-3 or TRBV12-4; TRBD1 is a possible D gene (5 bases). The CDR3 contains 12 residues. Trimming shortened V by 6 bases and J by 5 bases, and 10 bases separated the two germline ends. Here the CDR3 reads CASSGGGTEAFF. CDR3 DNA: TGTGCCAGCAGCGGGGGGGGAACTGAAGCTTTCTTT.

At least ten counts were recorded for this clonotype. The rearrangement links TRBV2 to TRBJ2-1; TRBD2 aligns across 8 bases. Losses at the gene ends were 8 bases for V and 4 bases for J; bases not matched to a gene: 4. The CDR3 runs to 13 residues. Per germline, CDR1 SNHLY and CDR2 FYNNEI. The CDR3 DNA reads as TGTGCCAGCTCCAGCGGGAGTTACAATGAGCAGTTCTTC. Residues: CASSSGSYNEQFF.

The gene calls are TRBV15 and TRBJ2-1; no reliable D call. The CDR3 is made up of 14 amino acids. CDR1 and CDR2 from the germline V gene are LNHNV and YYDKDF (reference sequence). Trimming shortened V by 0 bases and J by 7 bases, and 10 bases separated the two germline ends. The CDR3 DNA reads TGTGCCACCAGCAGAGATCGGGCAGCGAATGAGCAGTTCTTC. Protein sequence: CATSRDRAANEQFF.

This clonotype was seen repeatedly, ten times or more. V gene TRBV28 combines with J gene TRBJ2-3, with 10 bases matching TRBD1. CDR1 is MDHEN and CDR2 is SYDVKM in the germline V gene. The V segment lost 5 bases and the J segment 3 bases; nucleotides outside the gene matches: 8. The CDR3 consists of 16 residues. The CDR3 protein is CASSHRQGAGTDTQYF. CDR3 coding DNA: TGTGCCAGCAGTCATCGACAGGGGGCTGGGACAGATACGCAGTATTTT.

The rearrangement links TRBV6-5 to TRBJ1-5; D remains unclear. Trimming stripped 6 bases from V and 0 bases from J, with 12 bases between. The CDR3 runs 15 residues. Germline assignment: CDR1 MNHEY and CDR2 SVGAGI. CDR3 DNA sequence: TGTGCCAGCAGGTTGAGAGAATATAGCAATCAGCCCCAGCATTTT. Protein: CASRLREYSNQPQHF.

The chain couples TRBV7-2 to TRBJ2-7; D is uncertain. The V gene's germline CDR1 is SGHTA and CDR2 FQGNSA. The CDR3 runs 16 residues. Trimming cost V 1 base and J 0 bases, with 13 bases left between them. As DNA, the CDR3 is TGTGCCAGCAGCTTAGGTCGGCAGAGGAGCTCCTACGAGCAGTACTTC. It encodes CASSLGRQRSSYEQYF.

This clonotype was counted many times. CDR3 coding DNA: TGTGCCAGCAGCTTAGGGGGAAACACCATATATTTT. As protein: CASSLGGNTIYF. The chain carries TRBV7-9 and TRBJ1-3; D is unclear. V lost 1 base, J lost 4 bases, and 2 bases lay in between. CDR1 is SEHNR, CDR2 FQNEAQ, per germline (reference sequence). This CDR3 comprises 12 residues.

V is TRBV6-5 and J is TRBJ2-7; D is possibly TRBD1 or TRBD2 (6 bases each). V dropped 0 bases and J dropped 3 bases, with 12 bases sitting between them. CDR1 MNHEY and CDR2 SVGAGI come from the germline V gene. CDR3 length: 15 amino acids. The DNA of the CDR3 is TGTGCCAGCAGTTACTCGTCCGGGGGCGTCTACGAGCAGTACTTC. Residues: CASSYSSGGVYEQYF.

The CDR3: CASSLAGGQALRTDTQYF. The CDR3 DNA is TGTGCCAGCAGCTTAGCGGGCGGACAGGCCCTCCGCACAGATACGCAGTATTTT. The gene calls are TRBV7-9 and TRBJ2-3; TRBD1 matches at 7 bases. The germline gives CDR1 SEHNR, CDR2 FQNEAQ (reference sequence). After removal of 0 bases from V and 1 base from J, the junction contained 10 bases not matched to a gene. The CDR3 covers 18 residues.

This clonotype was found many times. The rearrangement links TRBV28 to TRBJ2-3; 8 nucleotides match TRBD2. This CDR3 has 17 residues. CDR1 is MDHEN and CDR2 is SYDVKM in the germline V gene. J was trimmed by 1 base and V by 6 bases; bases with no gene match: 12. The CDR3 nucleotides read TGTGCCAGCAGCTTTGGGGCCGGGAGGGATGGCACAGATACGCAGTATTTT. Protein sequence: CASSFGAGRDGTDTQYF.

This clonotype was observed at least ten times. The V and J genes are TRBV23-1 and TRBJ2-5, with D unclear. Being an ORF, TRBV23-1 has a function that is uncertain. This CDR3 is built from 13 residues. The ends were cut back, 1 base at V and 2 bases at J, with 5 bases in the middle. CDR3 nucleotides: TGCGCCAGCAGTCAATACTCACAAGAGACCCAGTACTTC. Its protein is CASSQYSQETQYF.